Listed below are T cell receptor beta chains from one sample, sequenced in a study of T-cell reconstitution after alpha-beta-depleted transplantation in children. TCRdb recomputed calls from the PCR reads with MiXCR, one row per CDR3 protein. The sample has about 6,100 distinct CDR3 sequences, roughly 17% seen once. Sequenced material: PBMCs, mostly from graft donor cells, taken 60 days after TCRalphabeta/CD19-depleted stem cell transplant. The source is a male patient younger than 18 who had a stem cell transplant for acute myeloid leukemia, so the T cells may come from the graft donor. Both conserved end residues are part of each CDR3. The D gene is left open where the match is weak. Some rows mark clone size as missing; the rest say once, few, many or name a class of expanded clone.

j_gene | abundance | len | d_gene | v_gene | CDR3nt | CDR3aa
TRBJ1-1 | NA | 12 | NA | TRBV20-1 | TGCAGTGCTTCTTCAGGGGAAACTGAAGCTTTCTTT | CSASSGETEAFF
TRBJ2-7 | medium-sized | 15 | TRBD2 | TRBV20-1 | TGCAGTGCTAGAGATCTCCAAGCGGGAGGGCCCGAGCAGTACTTC | CSARDLQAGGPEQYF
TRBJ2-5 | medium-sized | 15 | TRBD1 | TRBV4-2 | TGTGCCAGCAGCCAATCGGGACAGACTCAAGAGACCCAGTACTTC | CASSQSGQTQETQYF
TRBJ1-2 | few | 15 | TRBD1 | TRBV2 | TGTGCCAGCTTGTCGGGACAGGGGATCGGCTATGGCTACACCTTC | CASLSGQGIGYGYTF
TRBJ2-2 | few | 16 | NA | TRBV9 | TGTGCCAGCAGCGTAGGTAGCTCGGTGGCGACCGGGGAGCTGTTTTTT | CASSVGSSVATGELFF
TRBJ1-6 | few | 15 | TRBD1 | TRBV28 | TGTGCCAGCAGTCGTCCGGGACAGGGATGGTCACCCCTCCACTTT | CASSRPGQGWSPLHF
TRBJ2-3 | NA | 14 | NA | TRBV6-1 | TGTGCCAGCAGCCGTCGTGACTTGCCAGATACGCAGTATTTT | CASSRRDLPDTQYF
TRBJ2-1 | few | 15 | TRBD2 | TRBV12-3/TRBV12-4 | TGTGCCAGCACCCCCGATGGACTAGTGATTAATGAGCAGTTCTTC | CASTPDGLVINEQFF
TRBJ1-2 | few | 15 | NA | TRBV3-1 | TGTGCCAGCAGCCAAGATAAGGACTTCCTTTATGGCTACACCTTC | CASSQDKDFLYGYTF
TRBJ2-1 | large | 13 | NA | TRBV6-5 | TGTGCCAGCAGTCGGGAAGTTTACAATGAGCAGTTCTTC | CASSREVYNEQFF
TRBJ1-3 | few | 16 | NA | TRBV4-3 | TGCGCCAGCAGCCAGTCCAGGGTGGGCTCTGGAAACACCATATATTTT | CASSQSRVGSGNTIYF
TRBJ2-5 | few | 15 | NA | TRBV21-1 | TGTGCCAGCAGCAATCTCTCTAGCGGAAAAGAGACCCAGTACTTC | CASSNLSSGKETQYF
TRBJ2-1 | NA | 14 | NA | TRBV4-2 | TGTGCCAGCAGCCAAGGAAACTCCTACAATGAGCAGTTCTTC | CASSQGNSYNEQFF
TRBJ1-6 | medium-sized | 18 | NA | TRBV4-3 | TGCGCCAGCAGCCAAGAGTTGGAGGGGAGCTCCTATAATTCACCCCTCCACTTT | CASSQELEGSSYNSPLHF
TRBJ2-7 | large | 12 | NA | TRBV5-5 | TGTGCCAGCAGCTCCGCAAGCTACGAGCAGTACTTC | CASSSASYEQYF
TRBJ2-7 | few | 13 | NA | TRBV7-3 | TGTGCCAGCAGCGTAGGTTCCGGGGACGAGCAGTACTTC | CASSVGSGDEQYF
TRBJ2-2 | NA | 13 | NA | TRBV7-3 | TGTGCCAGCAGCCGACAGGCCCCCGGGGAGCTGTTTTTT | CASSRQAPGELFF
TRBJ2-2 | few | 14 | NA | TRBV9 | TGTGCCAGCAGCTTAGACTTGAGCGCCGGGGAGCTGTTTTTT | CASSLDLSAGELFF
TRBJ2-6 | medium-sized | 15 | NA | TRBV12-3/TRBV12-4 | TGTGCCAGCAGTGTCCAGGGTGCTGGGGCCAACGTCCTGACTTTC | CASSVQGAGANVLTF
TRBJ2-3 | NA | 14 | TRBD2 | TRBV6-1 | TGTGCCAGCAGGGGACTAGAGGGAGCAGATACGCAGTATTTT | CASRGLEGADTQYF
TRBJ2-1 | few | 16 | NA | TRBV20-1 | TGCAGTGCGGAAAAAGTAGGCGGGAGCAGGGGCAATGAGCAGTTCTTC | CSAEKVGGSRGNEQFF
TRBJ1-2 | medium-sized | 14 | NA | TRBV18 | TGTGCCAGCTCACGCATGTCCGCGGACTATGGCTACACCTTC | CASSRMSADYGYTF
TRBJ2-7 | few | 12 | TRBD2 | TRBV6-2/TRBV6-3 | TGTGCCAGCAGAAGCGGGAGTTACGAGCAGTACTTC | CASRSGSYEQYF
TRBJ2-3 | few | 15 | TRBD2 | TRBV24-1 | TGTGCCACCAGTGATTTGGGGGGGAGGGAAGATACGCAGTATTTT | CATSDLGGREDTQYF
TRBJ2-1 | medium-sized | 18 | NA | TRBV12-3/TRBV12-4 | TGTGCCAGCAGTTCCCATGGGGGTCCGAATATTTCTAATGGAGAGCAGTTCTTC | CASSSHGGPNISNGEQFF
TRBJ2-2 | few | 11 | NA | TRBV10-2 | TGCGCCAGCAGACAGGTTGGGGAGCTGTTTTTT | CASRQVGELFF
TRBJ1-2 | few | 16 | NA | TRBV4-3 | TGCGCCAGCAGCCAGGTTGCAGGAGATTCTAACTATGGCTACACCTTC | CASSQVAGDSNYGYTF
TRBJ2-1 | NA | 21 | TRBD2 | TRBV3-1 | TGTGCCAGCAGCCAAGATCCGCTAACTAGCGGGAGTCCCTACTCCTACAATGAGCAGTTCTTC | CASSQDPLTSGSPYSYNEQFF
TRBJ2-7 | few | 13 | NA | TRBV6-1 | TGTGCCCGATTTGGGGGCGCTTCCTACGAGCAGTACTTC | CARFGGASYEQYF
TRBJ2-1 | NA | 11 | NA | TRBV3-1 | TGTGCCAGCAGCCATACGGGAGAGCAGTTCTTC | CASSHTGEQFF
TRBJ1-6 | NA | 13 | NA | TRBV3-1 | TGTGCCAGCAGCCAAGGGGGAGGTTCACCCCTCCACTTT | CASSQGGGSPLHF
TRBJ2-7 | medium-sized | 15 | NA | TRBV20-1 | TGCAGTGCCCTGGGGACCGCCCCGTCGGGTATGGAGCAGTACTTC | CSALGTAPSGMEQYF
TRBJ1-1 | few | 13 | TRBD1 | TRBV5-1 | TGCGCCAGCAGCGAGGGGACAGCCACTGAAGCTTTCTTT | CASSEGTATEAFF
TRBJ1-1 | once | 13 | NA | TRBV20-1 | TGCAGAGTTGAACAGAGGTTTGGCACTGAAGCTTTCTTT | CRVEQRFGTEAFF
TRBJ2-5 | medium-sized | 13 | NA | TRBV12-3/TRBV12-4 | TGTGCCAGCACCTTAGGGGTCCGGGAGACCCAGTACTTC | CASTLGVRETQYF
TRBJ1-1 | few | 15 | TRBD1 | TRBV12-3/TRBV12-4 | TGTGCCACCCCCCCGGACAGGGGCTCGAACACTGAAGCTTTCTTT | CATPPDRGSNTEAFF
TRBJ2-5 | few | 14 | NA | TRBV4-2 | TGTGCCAGCAGCCAAGGACAGAGCCAAGAGACCCAGTACTTC | CASSQGQSQETQYF
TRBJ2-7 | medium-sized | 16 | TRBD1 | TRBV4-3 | TGCGCCAGCAGCCCTGGGACAGGACTAAGCTCCTACGAGCAGTACTTC | CASSPGTGLSSYEQYF
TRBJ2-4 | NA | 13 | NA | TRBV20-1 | TGCAGTGCGCCGACAGGAGCCAAAAACATTCAGTACTTC | CSAPTGAKNIQYF
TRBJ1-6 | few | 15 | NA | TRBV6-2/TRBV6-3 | TGTGCCAGCAGTTCCCACGACAGCTCCAATTCACCCCTCCACTTT | CASSSHDSSNSPLHF
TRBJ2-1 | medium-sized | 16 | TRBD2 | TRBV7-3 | TGTGCCAGCAGCTTACCGGGACTAGCTGGGTCTAATGAGCAGTTCTTC | CASSLPGLAGSNEQFF
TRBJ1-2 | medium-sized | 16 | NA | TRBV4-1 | TGCGCCAGCAGCCAAGAGGTTGCAGACGCTAACTATGGCTACACCTTC | CASSQEVADANYGYTF
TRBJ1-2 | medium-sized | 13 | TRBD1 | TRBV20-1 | TGCAGTGCCGGGCCGGGACAGGGGGTTAGCTACACCTTC | CSAGPGQGVSYTF
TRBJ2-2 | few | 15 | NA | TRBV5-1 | TGCGCCAGCAGCTTGGGCCAGGGTAACACCGGGGAGCTGTTTTTT | CASSLGQGNTGELFF
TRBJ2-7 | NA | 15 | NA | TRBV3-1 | TGTGCCAGCAGCCAAGAATCCCAGGGACACCACGAGCAGTACTTC | CASSQESQGHHEQYF
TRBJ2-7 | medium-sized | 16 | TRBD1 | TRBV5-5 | TGTGCCAGCACCTTTTTTCAGAGGACAGGGGCCTACGAGCAGTACTTC | CASTFFQRTGAYEQYF
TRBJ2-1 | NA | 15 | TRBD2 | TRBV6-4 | TGTGCCAGCAGTGACCCCGGACTAGCGGGAGGGTTGCAGTTCTTC | CASSDPGLAGGLQFF
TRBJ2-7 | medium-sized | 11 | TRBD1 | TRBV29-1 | TGCAGCGTCTACAGGGGGGACGCCGAGTACTTC | CSVYRGDAEYF
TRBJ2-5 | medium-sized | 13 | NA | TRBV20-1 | TGCAGTGTCCCGGGACTGTTCCAAGAGACCCAGTACTTC | CSVPGLFQETQYF
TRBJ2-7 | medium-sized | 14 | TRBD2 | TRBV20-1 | TGCAGTGCTAGCCCCGGGACTAGCGGCTACGAGCAGTACTTC | CSASPGTSGYEQYF
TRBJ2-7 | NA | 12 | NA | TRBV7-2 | TGTGCCAGCAGCTCGGACGGTAGGGAGCAGTACTTC | CASSSDGREQYF
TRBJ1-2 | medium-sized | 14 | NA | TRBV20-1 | TGCAGTGCTAGGCTCGAGGGGAGGACCTATGGCTACACCTTC | CSARLEGRTYGYTF
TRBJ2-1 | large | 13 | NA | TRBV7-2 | TGTGCCAGCAGCTTAGGACCCGACCGTGAGCAGTTCTTC | CASSLGPDREQFF
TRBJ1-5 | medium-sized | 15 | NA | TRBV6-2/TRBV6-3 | TGTGCCAGCAGTCCCGGACGGGATAGCAATCAGCCCCAGCATTTT | CASSPGRDSNQPQHF
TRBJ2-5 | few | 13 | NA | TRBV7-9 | TGTGCCAGCAGCTACAGGTTGGGGGAGACCCAGTACTTC | CASSYRLGETQYF
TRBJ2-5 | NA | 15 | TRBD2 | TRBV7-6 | TGTGCCAGCAGCAACATCGGGGGGGCGGGGGAGACCCAGTACTTC | CASSNIGGAGETQYF
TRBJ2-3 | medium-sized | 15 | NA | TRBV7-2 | TGTGCCAGCAGCCCAGGGGGGCTGAAATTGGATACGCAGTATTTT | CASSPGGLKLDTQYF
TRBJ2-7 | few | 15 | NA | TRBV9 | TGTGCCAGCAGCGTAGGCGGGCAGGGAGAGTACGAGCAGTACTTC | CASSVGGQGEYEQYF
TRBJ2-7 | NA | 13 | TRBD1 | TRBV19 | TGTGCCAGTAGTACCGGACAGGGTGGCGAGCAGTACTTC | CASSTGQGGEQYF